Sequencing of this T cell receptor (beta chain) was carried out in a study of T cell repertoires in cytomegalovirus infection. Study overall: Based on public TCR beta signatures, there were indications of CMV infection and of a matching HLA type. Study-wide points: Frequencies of public TCR beta families were cumulated, and this identified carriers of CMV plus the relevant HLA.

With respect to this clonotype: What it binds is unknown.

TCRdb recomputed calls from the reads with MiXCR, one row per CDR3 protein. The sample lists around 200,000 distinct CDR3 sequences, about 17% seen once, with around 25% in the top ten. Trimming left V 11 bases short and J 4 bases short, with 12 bases between. The germline gives CDR1 SNHLY, CDR2 FYNNEI. The CDR3 sequence is 12 residues long. Sequences were obtained from CD8+ T cells from PBMCs. This clonotype was obtained from a human donor in good health (CMV status not recorded). Some clones in this sample may be carry-over from other donors' samples. This chain uses TRBV2 with TRBJ1-5, with D unresolved. In DNA, the CDR3 is TGTGCCTGCGGGGATTGGAATCAGCCCCAGCATTTT. Translated: CACGDWNQPQHF.